Listed below are T cell receptor beta chains from one sample, sequenced in a study of blood T cell repertoires in COVID-19. The protocol was immunoSEQ multiplex PCR, while the TCRdb copy is restricted to in-frame clones and leaves out a portion. The table has about 320,000 clones, more than 75% seen once. The sequenced sample was PBMCs or T cells enriched from blood (not recorded which). The receptors stem from a man aged 55 to 70 who had recovered from COVID-19. Each CDR3 is given with its conserved first and last residue. Size is omitted from some rows. Given values are once, few, many or a class for expanded clones.

>once|TRBV6-5
CASSLRSGTPIEAFF
>.|TRBV2
CASSRTGADTEAFF
>.|TRBV6-1
CASSEEVRVRTEAFF
>.|TRBV4-2
CASSQEGQGTGANVLTF
>.|TRBV11-3
CASSPGQGSYEQYF
>.|TRBV6-2/TRBV6-3
CASSYQPASGGSRRTGEQYF
>few|TRBV2
CASSQQGSSGNTIYF
>few|TRBV4-1
CASSQVQGRTEAFF
>.|TRBV3-1/TRBV3-2
CASSQGTGGGYGYTF
>.|TRBV7-3
CASSQFRGGAPSEQFF
>once|TRBV19
CASSLPPGQMNTEAFF
>.|TRBV11-2
CASSLGFAGGSTDTQYF
>.|TRBV18
CASSPGNRARTEAFF
>.|TRBV7-2
CASSPTTMSGAIYF